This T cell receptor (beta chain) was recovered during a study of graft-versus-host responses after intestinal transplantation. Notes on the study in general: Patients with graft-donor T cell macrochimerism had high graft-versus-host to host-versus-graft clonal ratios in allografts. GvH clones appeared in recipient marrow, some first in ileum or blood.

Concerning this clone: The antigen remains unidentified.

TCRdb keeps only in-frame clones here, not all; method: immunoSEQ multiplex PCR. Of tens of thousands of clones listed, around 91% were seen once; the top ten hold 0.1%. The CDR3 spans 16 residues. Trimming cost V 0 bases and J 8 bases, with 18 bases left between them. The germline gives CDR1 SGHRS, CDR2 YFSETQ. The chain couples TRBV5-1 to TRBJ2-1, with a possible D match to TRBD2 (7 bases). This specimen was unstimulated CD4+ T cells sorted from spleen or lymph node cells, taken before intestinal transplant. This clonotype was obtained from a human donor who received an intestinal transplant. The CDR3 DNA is TGCGCCAGCAGCTTGGTGGTTGGGGGGGCTTCCCATGAGCAGTTCTTC. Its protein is CASSLVVGGASHEQFF. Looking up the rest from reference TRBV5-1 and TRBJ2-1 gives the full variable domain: KAGVTQTPRYLIKTRGQQVTLSCSPISGHRSVSWYQQTPGQGLQFLFEYFSETQRNKGNFPGRFSGRQFSNSRSEMNVSTLELGDSALYLCASSLVVGGASHEQFFGPGTRLTVL.